This T cell receptor beta chain originates from a study of T-cell reconstitution after alpha-beta-depleted transplantation in children. Trimming removed 4 bases from V and 5 bases from J, with 18 bases in between. This CDR3 contains 15 residues. The germline CDR1 and CDR2 sequences are SGHDT and YYEEEE. Unique molecular identifiers were incorporated during preparation of the TCRbeta library. TCRdb re-called the PCR reads with MiXCR, one entry per CDR3 protein. The sample lists roughly 590,000 distinct CDR3 sequences; approximately 16% were seen once. V and J are TRBV5-6 and TRBJ2-5, with D perhaps assigned TRBD1 or TRBD2 (5 bases each). The sequence was obtained from a human donor who donated a stem cell graft to a child with acute myeloid leukemia. The material was PBMCs from the stem cell graft donor, obtained from the stem cell graft. Here the CDR3 DNA reads TGTGCCAGCAGCGAGAACCGGGACCTCGGGGAGACCCAGTACTTC. Translating gives CASSENRDLGETQYF. Using reference TRBV5-6 and TRBJ2-5 for the parts outside the CDR3, the full variable domain is DAGVTQSPTHLIKTRGQQVTLRCSPKSGHDTVSWYQQALGQGPQFIFQYYEEEERQRGNFPDRFSGHQFPNYSSELNVNALLLGDSALYLCASSENRDLGETQYFGPGTRLLVL.